This T cell receptor beta chain comes out of a study of monozygotic twins with inflammatory bowel disease. Regarding the study as a whole: Results did not support any single strong IBD-associated signal or clonotype.

The CDR3 sequence is 13 residues long. The germline gives CDR1 SQVTM, CDR2 ANQGSEA. Points on this clonotype: As yet, its antigen is unknown.

The TCR libraries each used total RNA (roughly 3,500 ng per library). cDNA encoding TCRalpha and TCRbeta underwent two nested PCRs of approximately 16 and 10 cycles, each of which was followed by bead purification. After re-calling the 5' RACE reads, TCRdb lists one entry per CDR3 protein, DNA absent. With roughly 330,000 distinct CDR3 sequences in the sample, the ten largest clones hold over 2%. The template was total RNA from whole blood, with no T cell sorting. The material sequenced was blood. The chain joins TRBV29-1 to TRBJ2-3; TCRdb calls TRBD1, which cannot be checked without DNA. The TCR comes from a human donor with ulcerative colitis or Crohn's disease, or a healthy co-twin of an affected twin (not recorded which). The CDR3 spells CSVEPGGTDTQYF.